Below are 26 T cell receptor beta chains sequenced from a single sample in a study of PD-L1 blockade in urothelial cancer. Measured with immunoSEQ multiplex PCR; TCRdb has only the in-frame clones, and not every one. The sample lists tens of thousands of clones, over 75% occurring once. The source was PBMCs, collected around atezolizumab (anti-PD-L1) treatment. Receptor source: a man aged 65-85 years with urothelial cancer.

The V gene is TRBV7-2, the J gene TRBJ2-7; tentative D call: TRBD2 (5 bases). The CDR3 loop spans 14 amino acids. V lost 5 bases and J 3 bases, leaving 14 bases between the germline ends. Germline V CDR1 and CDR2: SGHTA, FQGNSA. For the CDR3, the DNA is TGTGCCAGCAGCGCCCTCGGACTTTACTACGAGCAGTACTTC. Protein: CASSALGLYYEQYF.

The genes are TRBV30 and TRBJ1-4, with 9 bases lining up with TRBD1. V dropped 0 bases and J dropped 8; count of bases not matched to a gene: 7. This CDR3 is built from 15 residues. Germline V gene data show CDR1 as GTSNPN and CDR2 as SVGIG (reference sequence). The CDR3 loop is CAWSVQDRGAEKLFF. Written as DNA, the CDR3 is TGTGCCTGGAGTGTACAGGACAGGGGTGCGGAAAAACTGTTTTTT.

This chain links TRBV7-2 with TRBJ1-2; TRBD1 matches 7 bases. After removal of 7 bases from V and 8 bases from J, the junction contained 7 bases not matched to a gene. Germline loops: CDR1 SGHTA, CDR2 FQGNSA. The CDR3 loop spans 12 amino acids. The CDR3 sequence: CASTGDRGGYTF. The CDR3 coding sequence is TGTGCCAGCACCGGGGACAGAGGCGGCTACACCTTC.

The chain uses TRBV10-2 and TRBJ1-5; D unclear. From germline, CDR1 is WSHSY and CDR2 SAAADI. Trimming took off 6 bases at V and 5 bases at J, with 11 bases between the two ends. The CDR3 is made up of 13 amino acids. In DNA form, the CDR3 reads TGCGCCAGCAGATACAGCCAAGATCAGCCCCAGCATTTT. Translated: CASRYSQDQPQHF.

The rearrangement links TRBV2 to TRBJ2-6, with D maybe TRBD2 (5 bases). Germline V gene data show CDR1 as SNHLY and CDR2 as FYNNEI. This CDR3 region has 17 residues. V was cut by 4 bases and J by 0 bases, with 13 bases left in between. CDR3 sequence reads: CASSADLDYSGANVLTF. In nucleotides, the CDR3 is TGTGCCAGCAGTGCAGATTTAGACTACTCTGGGGCCAACGTCCTGACTTTC. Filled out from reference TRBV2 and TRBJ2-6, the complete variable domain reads EPEVTQTPSHQVTQMGQEVILRCVPISNHLYFYWYRQILGQKVEFLVSFYNNEISEKSEIFDDQFSVERPDGSNFTLKIRSTKLEDSAMYFCASSADLDYSGANVLTFGAGSRLTVL.

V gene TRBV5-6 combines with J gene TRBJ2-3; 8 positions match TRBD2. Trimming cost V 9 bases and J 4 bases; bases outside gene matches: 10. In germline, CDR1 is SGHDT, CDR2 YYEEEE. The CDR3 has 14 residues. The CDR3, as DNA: TGTGCCACCCATAGCGGGATAGAAGCAGATACGCAGTATTTT. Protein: CATHSGIEADTQYF.

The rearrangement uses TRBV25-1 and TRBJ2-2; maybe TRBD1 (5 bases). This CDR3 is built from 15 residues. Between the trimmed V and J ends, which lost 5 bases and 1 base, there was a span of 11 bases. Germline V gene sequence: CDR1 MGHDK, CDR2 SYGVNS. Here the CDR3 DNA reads TGTGCCAGCAGTAAAGGGGCCTTGAACACCGGGGAGCTGTTTTTT. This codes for CASSKGALNTGELFF.

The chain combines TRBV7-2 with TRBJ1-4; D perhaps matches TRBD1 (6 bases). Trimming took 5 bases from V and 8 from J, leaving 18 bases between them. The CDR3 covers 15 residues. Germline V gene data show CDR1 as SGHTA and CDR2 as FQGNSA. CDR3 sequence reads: CASSPLTGAGEKLFF. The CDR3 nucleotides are TGTGCCAGCAGCCCTTTGACAGGCGCCGGGGAAAAACTGTTTTTT.

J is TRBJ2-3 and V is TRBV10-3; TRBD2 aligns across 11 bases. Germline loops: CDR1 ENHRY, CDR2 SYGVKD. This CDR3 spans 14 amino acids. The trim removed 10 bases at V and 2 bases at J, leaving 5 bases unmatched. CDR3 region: CATRLAGITDTQYF. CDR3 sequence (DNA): TGTGCCACCCGACTAGCGGGGATCACAGATACGCAGTATTTT.

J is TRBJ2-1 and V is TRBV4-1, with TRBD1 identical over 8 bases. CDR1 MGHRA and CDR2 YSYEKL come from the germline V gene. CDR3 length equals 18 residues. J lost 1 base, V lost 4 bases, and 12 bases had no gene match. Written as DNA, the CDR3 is TGCGCCAGCAGCCTCGGACAGGGTGCTGTAAGGTCCTACAATGAGCAGTTCTTC. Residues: CASSLGQGAVRSYNEQFF.

The CDR3: CSVGGGGRATDTQYF. As DNA, the CDR3 is TGCAGCGTTGGGGGAGGCGGGAGGGCCACAGATACGCAGTATTTT. V is TRBV29-1 and J is TRBJ2-3, with 9 bases aligning to TRBD2. The ends lost 4 bases at V and 2 bases at J; junction bases unmatched: 7. From germline, CDR1 is SQVTM and CDR2 ANQGSEA. The CDR3 loop spans 15 amino acids.

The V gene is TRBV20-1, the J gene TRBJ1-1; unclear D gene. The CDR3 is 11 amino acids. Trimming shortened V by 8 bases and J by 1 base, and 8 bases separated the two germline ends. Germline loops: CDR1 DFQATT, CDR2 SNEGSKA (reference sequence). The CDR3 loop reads CSTGQNTEAFF. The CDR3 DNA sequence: TGCAGTACCGGTCAGAACACTGAAGCTTTCTTT.

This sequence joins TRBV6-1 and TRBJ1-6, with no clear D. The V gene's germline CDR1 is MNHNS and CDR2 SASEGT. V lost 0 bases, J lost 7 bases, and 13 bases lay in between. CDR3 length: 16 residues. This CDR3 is CASSEASFAVNSPLHF. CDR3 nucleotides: TGTGCCAGCAGTGAAGCGAGTTTCGCCGTCAATTCACCCCTCCACTTT.

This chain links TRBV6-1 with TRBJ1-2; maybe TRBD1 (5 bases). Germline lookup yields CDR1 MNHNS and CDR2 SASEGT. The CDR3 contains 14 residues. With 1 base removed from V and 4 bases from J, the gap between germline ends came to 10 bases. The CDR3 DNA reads TGTGCCAGCAGTGAAGGGGGCGGGACCTATGGCTACACCTTC. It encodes CASSEGGGTYGYTF.

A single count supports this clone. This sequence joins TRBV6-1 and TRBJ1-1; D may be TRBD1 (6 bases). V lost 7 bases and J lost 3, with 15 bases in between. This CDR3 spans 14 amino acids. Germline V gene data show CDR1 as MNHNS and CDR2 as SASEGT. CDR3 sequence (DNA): TGTGCCAGCAACAAGGACAGAATATACACTGAAGCTTTCTTT. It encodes CASNKDRIYTEAFF.

The CDR3 spells CASKRTGVDEQYF. CDR3 in DNA: TGTGCCAGCAAACGGACAGGGGTGGACGAGCAGTACTTC. The V gene is TRBV2, the J gene TRBJ2-7, with TRBD1 identical over 9 bases. J was trimmed by 5 bases and V by 7 bases; bases with no gene match: 6. Germline lookup yields CDR1 SNHLY and CDR2 FYNNEI. The CDR3 totals 13 residues.

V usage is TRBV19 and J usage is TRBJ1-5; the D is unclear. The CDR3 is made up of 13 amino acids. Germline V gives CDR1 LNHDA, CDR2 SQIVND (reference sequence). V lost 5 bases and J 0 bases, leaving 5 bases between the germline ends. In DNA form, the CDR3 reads TGTGCCAGTAGTTTAAATAGCAATCAGCCCCAGCATTTT. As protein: CASSLNSNQPQHF.

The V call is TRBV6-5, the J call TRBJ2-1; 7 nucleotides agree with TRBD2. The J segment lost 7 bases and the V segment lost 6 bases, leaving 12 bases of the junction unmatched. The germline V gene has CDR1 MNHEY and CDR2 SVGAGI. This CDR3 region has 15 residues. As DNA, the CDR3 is TGTGCCAGCAGAGGTCAAGGACTAGGCACAAATGAGCAGTTCTTC. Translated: CASRGQGLGTNEQFF.

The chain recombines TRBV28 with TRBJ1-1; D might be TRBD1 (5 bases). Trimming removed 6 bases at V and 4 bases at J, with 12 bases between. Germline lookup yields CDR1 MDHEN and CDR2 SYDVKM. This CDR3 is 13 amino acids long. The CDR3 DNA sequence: TGTGCCAGCAGCGGGGGAGGGAGCACTGAAGCTTTCTTT. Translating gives CASSGGGSTEAFF.

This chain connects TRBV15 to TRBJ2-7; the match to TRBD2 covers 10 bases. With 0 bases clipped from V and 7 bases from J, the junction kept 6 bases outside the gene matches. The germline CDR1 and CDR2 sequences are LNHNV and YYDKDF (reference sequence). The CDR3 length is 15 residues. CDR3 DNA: TGTGCCACCAGCAGAGATGCACTAGCGGGATCTGAGCAGTACTTC. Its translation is CATSRDALAGSEQYF.

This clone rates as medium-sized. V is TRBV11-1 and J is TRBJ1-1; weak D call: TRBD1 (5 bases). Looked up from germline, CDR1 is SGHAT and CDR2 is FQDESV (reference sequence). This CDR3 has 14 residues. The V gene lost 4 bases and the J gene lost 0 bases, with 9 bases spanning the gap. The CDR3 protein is CASSWGVMNTEAFF. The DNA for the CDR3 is TGTGCCAGCAGCTGGGGGGTTATGAACACTGAAGCTTTCTTT.

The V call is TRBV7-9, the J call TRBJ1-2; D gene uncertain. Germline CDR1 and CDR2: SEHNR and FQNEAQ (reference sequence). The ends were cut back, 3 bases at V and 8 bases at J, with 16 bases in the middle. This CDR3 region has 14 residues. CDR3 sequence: CASSFPGETVGYTF. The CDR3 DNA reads TGTGCCAGCAGCTTCCCGGGAGAAACGGTCGGCTACACCTTC.

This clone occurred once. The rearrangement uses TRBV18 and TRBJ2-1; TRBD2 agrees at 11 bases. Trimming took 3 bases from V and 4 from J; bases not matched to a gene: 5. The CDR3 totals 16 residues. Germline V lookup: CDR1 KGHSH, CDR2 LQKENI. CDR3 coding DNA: TGTGCCAGCTCACCTTGGGGACTAGCGGATTACAATGAGCAGTTCTTC. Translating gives CASSPWGLADYNEQFF.

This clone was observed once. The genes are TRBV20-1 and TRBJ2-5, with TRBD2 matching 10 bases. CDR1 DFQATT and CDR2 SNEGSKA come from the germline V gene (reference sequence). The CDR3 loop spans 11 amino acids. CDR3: CSSAGGETQYF. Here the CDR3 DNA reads TGCAGCTCAGCGGGGGGGGAGACCCAGTACTTC.

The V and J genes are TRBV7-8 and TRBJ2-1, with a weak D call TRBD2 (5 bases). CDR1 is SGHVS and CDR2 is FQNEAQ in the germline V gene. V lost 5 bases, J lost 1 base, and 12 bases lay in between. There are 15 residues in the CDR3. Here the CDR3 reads CASSPSRGSYNEQFF. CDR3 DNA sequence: TGTGCCAGCAGCCCCAGTCGGGGTTCCTACAATGAGCAGTTCTTC.

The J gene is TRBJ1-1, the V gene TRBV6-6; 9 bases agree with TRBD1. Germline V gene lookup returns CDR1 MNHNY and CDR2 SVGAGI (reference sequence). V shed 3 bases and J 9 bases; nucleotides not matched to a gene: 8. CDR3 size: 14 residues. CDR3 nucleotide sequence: TGTGCCAGCAGTTATACTACAGGGGGCCCCAAAGCTTTCTTT. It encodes CASSYTTGGPKAFF.